Ten or more counts support the clone carrying this T cell receptor (beta chain). Antigen: not known. The entry originates in a study of identical twins. Points from the study as a whole: Beta out-of-frame sequences displayed a weaker excess of sharing between twins.

A single record per CDR3 protein comes from TCRdb applying MiXCR to the 5' RACE reads. The table has 550,000 to 700,000 distinct CDR3 sequences, 9% to 10% seen once. J lost 0 bases, V lost 6 bases, and 9 bases had no gene match. Germline-derived CDR1 and CDR2 are DFQATT and SNEGSKA (reference sequence). This CDR3 is built from 16 residues. A further study also used this sample, focusing on yellow fever vaccine responses in identical twins.

The rearrangement links TRBV20-1 to TRBJ1-5; TRBD1 aligns across 9 bases. The TCR was taken from a woman under 30 in good health. The material sequenced was PBMCs. The CDR3 bases are TGCAGTGCCGGCGGGGACAGGGAGGGTAGCAATCAGCCCCAGCATTTT. The encoded protein is CSAGGDREGSNQPQHF.